This T cell receptor beta chain was obtained from a study of T cells in Graves' hyperthyroidism and ophthalmopathy. Broader study findings: Stable hyperthyroidism and ophthalmopathy were separated using 13 V-J signatures.

In regard to this clonotype: The antigen is not known.

V dropped 3 bases and J dropped 9; count of bases not matched to a gene: 3. CDR1 and CDR2 (germline): LNHNV, YYDKDF (reference sequence). The CDR3 extends over 14 amino acids. Among the patients, aged 18 to 65, hyperthyroidism was newly diagnosed and had lasted under 2 months. TCR beta CDR3 regions were amplified from RNA transcripts. First-round RT-PCR of the TCR CDR3 relied on the HTBI primer set. Via MiXCR, TCRdb re-called the multiplex PCR reads, giving one row per CDR3 protein. In the table there are 750,000 to 900,000 distinct CDR3 sequences, 38% of which are singletons. The sample consisted of blood. This chain links TRBV15 with TRBJ1-6; 9 bases line up with TRBD1. This receptor was obtained from a young man with Graves' hyperthyroidism. The chain's CDR3 is CATSRGQGSSPLHF. As DNA, the CDR3 is TGTGCCACCAGCAGGGGACAGGGCAGTTCACCCCTCCACTTT.